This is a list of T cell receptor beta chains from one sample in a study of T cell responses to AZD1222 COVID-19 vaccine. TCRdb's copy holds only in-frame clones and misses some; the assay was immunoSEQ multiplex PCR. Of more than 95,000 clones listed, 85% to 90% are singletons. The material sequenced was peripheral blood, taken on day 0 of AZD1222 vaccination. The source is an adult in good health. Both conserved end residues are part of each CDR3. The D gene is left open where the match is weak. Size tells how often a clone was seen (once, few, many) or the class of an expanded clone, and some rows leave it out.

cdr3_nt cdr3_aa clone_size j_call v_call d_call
TGTGCCAGCAGCGTAGCTGAATTTCTACCGTCCGGAAACACCATATATTTT CASSVAEFLPSGNTIYF few TRBJ1-3 TRBV9 .
TGTGCCAGCAGCCTCCGGGGGGGCCAACGAAGAGATACGCAGTATTTT CASSLRGGQRRDTQYF . TRBJ2-3 TRBV5-6 TRBD2
TGTGCCAGTAGTTGGGCAGACTATGGCTACACCTTC CASSWADYGYTF . TRBJ1-2 TRBV19 .
TGCGCCAGCAGCTCCCGGGACAGGGTAGGAGAGCAGTACTTC CASSSRDRVGEQYF . TRBJ2-7 TRBV5-1 TRBD1
TGTGCCAGCAGTGATAAACAGGCCAAGGGCTACACCTTC CASSDKQAKGYTF . TRBJ1-2 TRBV2 .
TGTGCCAGCAGTATCCCGGGTAAAGAGACCCAGTACTTC CASSIPGKETQYF . TRBJ2-5 TRBV12-3/TRBV12-4 .
TGTGCCAGCAGCGTAGCGGGGCTAGCGGGGGGGAACTACAATGAGCAGTTCTTC CASSVAGLAGGNYNEQFF . TRBJ2-1 TRBV9 TRBD2
TGTGCCAGCAGCGCAGGGGGAGGGCTTACAGATACGCAGTATTTT CASSAGGGLTDTQYF . TRBJ2-3 TRBV11-3 .
TGTGCCAGCAGCTTAGCGATACGACAGGCGACCTATAATTCACCCCTCCACTTT CASSLAIRQATYNSPLHF . TRBJ1-6 TRBV7-8 .
TGTGCCAGCAGTGCAAGACAGGGCTCGGAGACCGGGGAGCTGTTTTTT CASSARQGSETGELFF . TRBJ2-2 TRBV25-1 TRBD1
TGTGCCAGTACGAGCGGTGGGGCCGGGGACACCTTC CASTSGGAGDTF . TRBJ1-2 TRBV19 .
TGTGCCAGCAGTCAGGACAGAGACACTGAAGCTTTCTTT CASSQDRDTEAFF . TRBJ1-1 TRBV6-5 .
TGTGCCAGCAGTTCGGGGCCCCACACTGAAGCTTTCTTT CASSSGPHTEAFF few TRBJ1-1 TRBV2 .
TGTGCCAGCAGGGACAGCCTGCTTTATAATTCACCCCTCCACTTT CASRDSLLYNSPLHF once TRBJ1-6 TRBV6-4 .
TGTGCCAGCAGGGAAGCCTATGGCTACACCTTC CASREAYGYTF . TRBJ1-2 TRBV2 .
TGCGCCAGCAGCTTGGACGGACAGGGGGCTGTTGGCTACACCTTC CASSLDGQGAVGYTF . TRBJ1-2 TRBV5-1 TRBD1
TGTGCCAGCAGCTTAGGGACAGACGACACTGAAGCTTTCTTT CASSLGTDDTEAFF . TRBJ1-1 TRBV11-3 .
TGTGCCAGCAGCGTAGTAGGGTCCGGGAGCAGAATCACTGAAGCTTTCTTT CASSVVGSGSRITEAFF . TRBJ1-1 TRBV9 .
TGCGCCAACTCCACGGACAGTCAAAAGGCCCCGGCTAATGAAAAACTGTTTTTT CANSTDSQKAPANEKLFF once TRBJ1-4 TRBV23-1 .
TGCGCCAGCAGCTTAGGGGACACTGAAGCTTTCTTT CASSLGDTEAFF . TRBJ1-1 TRBV5-1 .
TGTGCCACCAGTGATGCTAGCGGGAGACGTGGCACCGGGGAGCTGTTTTTT CATSDASGRRGTGELFF . TRBJ2-2 TRBV24-1 TRBD2
TGTGCCAGCAGTACCCCGGACAGGCCTAGCAATCAGCCCCAGCATTTT CASSTPDRPSNQPQHF few TRBJ1-5 TRBV28 TRBD1
TGTGCCATCAAAACGGGGCCGGAGACTGAAGCTTTCTTT CAIKTGPETEAFF once TRBJ1-1 TRBV10-3 .
TGTGCCAGCAGCGGGCCTTCAGGGGACAGTGCTCTGTATAGCAATCAGCCCCAGCATTTT CASSGPSGDSALYSNQPQHF . TRBJ1-5 TRBV6-2/TRBV6-3 TRBD1
TGTGCCACCAGCCAGGGGAACTATGGCTACACCTTC CATSQGNYGYTF . TRBJ1-2 TRBV24-1 .
TGTGCCAGCAGTGAAACGGGACAGGGAAGCACTGAAGCTTTCTTT CASSETGQGSTEAFF . TRBJ1-1 TRBV2 TRBD1
TGTGCCAGCAGCTCAAGACTAGCGGGAGTCGGTGAGCAGTTCTTC CASSSRLAGVGEQFF once TRBJ2-1 TRBV7-3 TRBD2
TGTGCCAGCAGTTCGACGACCCCTGGACTAAACAATGAGCAGTTCTTC CASSSTTPGLNNEQFF . TRBJ2-1 TRBV6-5 .
TGTGCCAGCAGGCTTCAGGGGGGGAAGACTGAAGCTTTCTTT CASRLQGGKTEAFF . TRBJ1-1 TRBV11-2 TRBD1
TGTGCCAGCAGTGGACTTCCCTCGGGGAGTAGCAATGAGCAGTTCTTC CASSGLPSGSSNEQFF few TRBJ2-1 TRBV6-1 .
TGTGCCAGCAGTTTGAGCCGTAACTATGGCTACACCTTC CASSLSRNYGYTF . TRBJ1-2 TRBV12-3/TRBV12-4 .
TGTGCCAGCACCAATCCTGGGCAGGCGTGGCTTGGTGGCTACACCTTC CASTNPGQAWLGGYTF . TRBJ1-2 TRBV7-9 .
TGTGCCAGCAGTGAAGTCGAAGGACTCCCCTACGAGCAGTACTTC CASSEVEGLPYEQYF . TRBJ2-7 TRBV25-1 .
TGTGCCAGCAGCGTAGGTTTGGGGACAGGGTTCTACGAGCAGTACTTC CASSVGLGTGFYEQYF . TRBJ2-7 TRBV9 TRBD1
TGTGCCATCACGGACAGAAGTGGGCATGGCTACACCTTC CAITDRSGHGYTF . TRBJ1-2 TRBV10-3 .
TGTGCCAGCAGCTTAGGTGTCTTCGGTGAGCAGTTCTTC CASSLGVFGEQFF . TRBJ2-1 TRBV11-3 .
TGTGCCAGTAGTGGCAGGGGAGGTGGTGCTAATGAAAAACTGTTTTTT CASSGRGGGANEKLFF . TRBJ1-4 TRBV19 .
TGCGCCAGCAGCTTGGGTGGGGGCGACACTGAAGCTTTCTTT CASSLGGGDTEAFF . TRBJ1-1 TRBV5-1 .
TGTGCCAGCAGTCACAGGGGGGGCACTGAAGCTTTCTTT CASSHRGGTEAFF . TRBJ1-1 TRBV3-1/TRBV3-2 TRBD1
TGTGCCAGCAGCTTAGAGACATGTGCAACTAATGAAAAACTGTTTTTT CASSLETCATNEKLFF . TRBJ1-4 TRBV7-2 .
TGCGCCAGCAGCCAAGCATCACTAGCGGGGGGCTACAATGAGCAGTTCTTC CASSQASLAGGYNEQFF . TRBJ2-1 TRBV4-1 TRBD2
TGTGCCAGCAGCTTAATCGGCTCTAGCAATCAGCCCCAGCATTTT CASSLIGSSNQPQHF . TRBJ1-5 TRBV7-9 .
TGCGCCAGCAGCGAGCAGGGGCGGAACACTGAAGCTTTCTTT CASSEQGRNTEAFF few TRBJ1-1 TRBV5-1 .
TGTGCCAGCAGCTCTCAGATGGAGCAGTACTTC CASSSQMEQYF many TRBJ2-7 TRBV7-9 .